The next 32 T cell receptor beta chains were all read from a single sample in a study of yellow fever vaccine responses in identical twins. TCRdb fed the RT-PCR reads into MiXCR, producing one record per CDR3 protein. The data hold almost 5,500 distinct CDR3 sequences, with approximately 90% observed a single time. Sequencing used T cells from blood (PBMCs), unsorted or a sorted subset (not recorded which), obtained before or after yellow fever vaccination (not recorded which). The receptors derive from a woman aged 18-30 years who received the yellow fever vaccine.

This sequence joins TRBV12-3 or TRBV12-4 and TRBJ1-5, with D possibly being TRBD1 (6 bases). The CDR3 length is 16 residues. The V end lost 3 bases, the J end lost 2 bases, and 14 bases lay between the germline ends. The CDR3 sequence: CASSFSRGGGNQPQHF. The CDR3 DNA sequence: TGTGCCAGCAGTTTCAGCAGGGGTGGCGGCAATCAGCCCCAGCATTTT.

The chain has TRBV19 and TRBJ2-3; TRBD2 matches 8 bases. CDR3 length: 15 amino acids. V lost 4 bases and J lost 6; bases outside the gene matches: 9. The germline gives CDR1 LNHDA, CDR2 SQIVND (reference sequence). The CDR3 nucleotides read TGTGCCAGTAGTAGGTCCAGCGGGAGTTATGATACGCAGTATTTT. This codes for CASSRSSGSYDTQYF.

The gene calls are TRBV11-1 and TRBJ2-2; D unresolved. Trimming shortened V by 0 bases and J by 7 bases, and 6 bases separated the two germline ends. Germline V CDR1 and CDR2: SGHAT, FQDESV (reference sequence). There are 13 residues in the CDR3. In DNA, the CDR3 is TGTGCCAGCAGCTTAGCAGGTTTCGGGGAGCTGTTTTTT. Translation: CASSLAGFGELFF.

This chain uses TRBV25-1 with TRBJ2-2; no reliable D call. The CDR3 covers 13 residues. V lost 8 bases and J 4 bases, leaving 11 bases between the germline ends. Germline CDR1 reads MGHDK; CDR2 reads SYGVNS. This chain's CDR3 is CASRVLGTGELFF. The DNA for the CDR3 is TGTGCCAGCCGGGTCCTTGGCACCGGGGAGCTGTTTTTT.

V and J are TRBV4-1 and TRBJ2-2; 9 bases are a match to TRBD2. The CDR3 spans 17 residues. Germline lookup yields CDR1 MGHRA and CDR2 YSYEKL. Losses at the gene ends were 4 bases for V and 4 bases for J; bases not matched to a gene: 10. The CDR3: CASSRQTSGAGTGELFF. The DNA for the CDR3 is TGCGCCAGCAGCCGGCAGACTAGCGGAGCGGGCACCGGGGAGCTGTTTTTT.

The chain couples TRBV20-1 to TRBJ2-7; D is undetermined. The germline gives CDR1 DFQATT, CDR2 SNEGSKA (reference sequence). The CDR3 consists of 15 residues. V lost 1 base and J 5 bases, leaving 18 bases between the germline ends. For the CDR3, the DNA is TGCAGTGCTAGAGTCTTAACCTTCCCCACCGACGAGCAGTACTTC. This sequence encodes CSARVLTFPTDEQYF.

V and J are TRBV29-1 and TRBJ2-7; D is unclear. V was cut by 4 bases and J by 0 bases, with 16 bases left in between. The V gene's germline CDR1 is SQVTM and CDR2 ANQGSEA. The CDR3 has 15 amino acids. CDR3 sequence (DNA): TGCAGCGTTGGTACCTCGTCAGCACCCTCCTACGAGCAGTACTTC. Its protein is CSVGTSSAPSYEQYF.

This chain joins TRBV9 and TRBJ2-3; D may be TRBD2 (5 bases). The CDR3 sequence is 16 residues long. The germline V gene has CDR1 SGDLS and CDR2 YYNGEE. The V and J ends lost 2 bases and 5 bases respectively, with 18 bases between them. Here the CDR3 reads CASSVGLLSLGDTQYF. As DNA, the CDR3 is TGTGCCAGCAGCGTCGGACTCTTGTCGTTAGGAGATACGCAGTATTTT.

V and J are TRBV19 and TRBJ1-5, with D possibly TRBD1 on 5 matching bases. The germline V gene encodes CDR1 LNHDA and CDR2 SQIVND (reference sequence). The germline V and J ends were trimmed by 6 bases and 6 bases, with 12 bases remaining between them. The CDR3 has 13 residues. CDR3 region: CASSLRVSQPQHF. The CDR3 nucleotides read TGTGCCAGTAGCCTCAGGGTTAGTCAGCCCCAGCATTTT.

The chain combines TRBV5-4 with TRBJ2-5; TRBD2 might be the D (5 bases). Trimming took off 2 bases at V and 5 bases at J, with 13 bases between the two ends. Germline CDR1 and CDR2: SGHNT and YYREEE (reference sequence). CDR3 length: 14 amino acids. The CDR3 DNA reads TGTGCCAGCAGCTTTCGGGGTAGAGGGGAGACCCAGTACTTC. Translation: CASSFRGRGETQYF.

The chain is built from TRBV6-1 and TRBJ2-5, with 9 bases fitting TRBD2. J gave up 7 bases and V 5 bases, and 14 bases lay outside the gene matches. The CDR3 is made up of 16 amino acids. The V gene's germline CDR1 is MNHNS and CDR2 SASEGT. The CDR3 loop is CASSPGIAGAKGTQYF. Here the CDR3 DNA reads TGTGCCAGCAGTCCCGGGATAGCGGGGGCAAAGGGGACCCAGTACTTC.

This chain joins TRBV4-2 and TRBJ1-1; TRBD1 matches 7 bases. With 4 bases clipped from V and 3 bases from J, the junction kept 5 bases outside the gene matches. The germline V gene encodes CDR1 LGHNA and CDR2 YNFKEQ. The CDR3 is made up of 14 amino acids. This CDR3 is CASSPTGTHTEAFF. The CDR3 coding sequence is TGTGCCAGCAGCCCGACAGGGACCCACACTGAAGCTTTCTTT.

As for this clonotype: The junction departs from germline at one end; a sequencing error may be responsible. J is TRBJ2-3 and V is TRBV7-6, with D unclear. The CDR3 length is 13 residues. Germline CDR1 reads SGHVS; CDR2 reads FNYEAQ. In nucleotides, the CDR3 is TGTGCTAGCAGCTTAGAAGGACCGCATCGGCAGTATTTT. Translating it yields CASSLEGPHRQYF.

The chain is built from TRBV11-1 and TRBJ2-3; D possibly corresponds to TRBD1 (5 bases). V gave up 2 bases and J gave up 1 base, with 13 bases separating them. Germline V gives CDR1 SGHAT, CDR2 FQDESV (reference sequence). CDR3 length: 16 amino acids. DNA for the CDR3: TGTGCCAGCAGCTTACTGACCATAGGGGGCACAGATACGCAGTATTTT. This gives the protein CASSLLTIGGTDTQYF.

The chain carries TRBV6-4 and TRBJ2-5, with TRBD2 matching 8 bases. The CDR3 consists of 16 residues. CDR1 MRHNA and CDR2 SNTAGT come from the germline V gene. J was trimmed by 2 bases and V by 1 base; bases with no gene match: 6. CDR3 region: CASSDWTGGIQETQYF. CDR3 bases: TGTGCCAGCAGTGACTGGACGGGGGGGATTCAAGAGACCCAGTACTTC.

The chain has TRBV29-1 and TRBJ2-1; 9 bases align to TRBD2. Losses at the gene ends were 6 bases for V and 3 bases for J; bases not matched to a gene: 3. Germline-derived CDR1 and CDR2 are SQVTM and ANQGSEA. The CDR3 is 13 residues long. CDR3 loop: CSVGLANYNEQFF. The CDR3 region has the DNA TGCAGCGTAGGACTAGCGAACTACAATGAGCAGTTCTTC.

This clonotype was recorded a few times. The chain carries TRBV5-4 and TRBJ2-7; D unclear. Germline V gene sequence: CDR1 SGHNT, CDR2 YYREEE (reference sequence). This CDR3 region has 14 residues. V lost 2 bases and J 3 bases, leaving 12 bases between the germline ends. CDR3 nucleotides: TGTGCCAGCAGCTTCGCCGGTTCCAACTACGAGCAGTACTTC. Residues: CASSFAGSNYEQYF.

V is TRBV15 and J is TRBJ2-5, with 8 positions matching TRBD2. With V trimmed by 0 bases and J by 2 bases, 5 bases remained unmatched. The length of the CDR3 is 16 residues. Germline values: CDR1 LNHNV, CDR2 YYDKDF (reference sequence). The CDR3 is CATSRDWVAGQETQYF. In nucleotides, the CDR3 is TGTGCCACCAGCAGAGATTGGGTAGCGGGGCAAGAGACCCAGTACTTC.

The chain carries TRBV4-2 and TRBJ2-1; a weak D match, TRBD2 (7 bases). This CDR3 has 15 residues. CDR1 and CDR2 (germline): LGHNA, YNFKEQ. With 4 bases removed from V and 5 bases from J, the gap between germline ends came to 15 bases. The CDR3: CASSLPGGGHNEQFF. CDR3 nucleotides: TGTGCCAGCAGCCTGCCGGGCGGGGGCCACAATGAGCAGTTCTTC.

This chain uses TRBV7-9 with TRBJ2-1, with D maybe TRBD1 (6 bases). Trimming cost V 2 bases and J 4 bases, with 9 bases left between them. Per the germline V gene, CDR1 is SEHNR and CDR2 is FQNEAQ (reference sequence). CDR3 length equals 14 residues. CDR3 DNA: TGTGCCAGCAGCTTAATGGGGGCTTACAATGAGCAGTTCTTC. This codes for CASSLMGAYNEQFF.

As DNA, the CDR3 is TGTGCCAGCTCACCACCGGTCATTTCCTATGGCTACACCTTC. Its translation is CASSPPVISYGYTF. The V and J genes are TRBV18 and TRBJ1-2; D gene uncertain. The CDR3 loop spans 14 amino acids. Per germline, CDR1 KGHSH and CDR2 LQKENI. Trimming shortened V by 0 bases and J by 4 bases, and 9 bases separated the two germline ends.

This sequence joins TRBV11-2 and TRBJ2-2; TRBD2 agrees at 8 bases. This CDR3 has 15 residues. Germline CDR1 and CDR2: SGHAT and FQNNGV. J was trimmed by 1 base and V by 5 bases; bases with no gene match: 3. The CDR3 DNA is TGTGCCAGCAGCCGGGGGGGTATGAACACCGGGGAGCTGTTTTTT. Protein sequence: CASSRGGMNTGELFF.

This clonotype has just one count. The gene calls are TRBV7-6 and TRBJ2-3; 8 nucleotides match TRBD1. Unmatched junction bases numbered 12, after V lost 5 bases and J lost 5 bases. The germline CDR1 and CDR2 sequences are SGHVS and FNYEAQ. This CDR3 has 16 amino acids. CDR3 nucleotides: TGTGCCAGCAGCCGAAGCACGGGACAGGTCGGAGATACGCAGTATTTT. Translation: CASSRSTGQVGDTQYF.

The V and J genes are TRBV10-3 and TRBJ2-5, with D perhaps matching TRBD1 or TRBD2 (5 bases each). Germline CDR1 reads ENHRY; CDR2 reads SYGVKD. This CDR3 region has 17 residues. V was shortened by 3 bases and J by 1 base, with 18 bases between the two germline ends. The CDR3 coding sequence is TGTGCCATCAGTGACCCCTATAACAGGCGGGTCCAAGAGACCCAGTACTTC. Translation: CAISDPYNRRVQETQYF.

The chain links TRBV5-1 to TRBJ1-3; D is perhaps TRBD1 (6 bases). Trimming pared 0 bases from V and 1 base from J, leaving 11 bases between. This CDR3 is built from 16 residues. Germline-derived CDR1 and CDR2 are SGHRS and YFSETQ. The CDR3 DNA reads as TGCGCCAGCAGCTTGGACGCGGGGGCTTCTGGAAACACCATATATTTT. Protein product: CASSLDAGASGNTIYF.

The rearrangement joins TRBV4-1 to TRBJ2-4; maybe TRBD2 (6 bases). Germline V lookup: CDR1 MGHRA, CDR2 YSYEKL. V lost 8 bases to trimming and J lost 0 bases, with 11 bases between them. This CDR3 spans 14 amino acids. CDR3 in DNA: TGCGCCAGCGCGCAGGGACTAGCCAAAAACATTCAGTACTTC. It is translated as CASAQGLAKNIQYF.

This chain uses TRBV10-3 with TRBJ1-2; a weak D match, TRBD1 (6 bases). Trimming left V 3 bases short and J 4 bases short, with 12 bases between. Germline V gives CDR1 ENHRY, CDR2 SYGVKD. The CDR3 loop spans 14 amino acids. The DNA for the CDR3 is TGTGCCATCAGTGACTCGACAGGAATCTATGGCTACACCTTC. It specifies CAISDSTGIYGYTF.

The CDR3 nucleotides read TGTGCCAGCAGTGGAACGGGTGAAAAACTGTTTTTT. It specifies CASSGTGEKLFF. V gene TRBV27 combines with J gene TRBJ1-4; no reliable D call. This CDR3 is 12 amino acids long. The germline gives CDR1 MNHEY, CDR2 SMNVEV (reference sequence). V gave up 5 bases and J gave up 7 bases, with 8 bases separating them.

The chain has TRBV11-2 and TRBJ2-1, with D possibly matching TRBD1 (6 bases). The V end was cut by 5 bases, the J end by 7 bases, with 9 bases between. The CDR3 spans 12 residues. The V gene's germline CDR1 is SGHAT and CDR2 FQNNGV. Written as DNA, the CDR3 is TGTGCCAGCAGCGTACAGGGAAATGAGCAGTTCTTC. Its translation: CASSVQGNEQFF.

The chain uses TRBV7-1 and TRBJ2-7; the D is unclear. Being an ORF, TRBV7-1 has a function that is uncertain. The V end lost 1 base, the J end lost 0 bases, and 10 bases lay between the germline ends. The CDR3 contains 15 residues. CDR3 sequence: CASSSGPLSSYEQYF. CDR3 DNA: TGTGCCAGCAGCTCAGGACCCCTGAGCTCCTACGAGCAGTACTTC.

The CDR3 DNA is TGTGCCAGCAGTTTAGGGTCAGGGCTCATTAGTGTCCTAGCGGGAGTCAGTGAGCAGTTCTTC. Translation gives CASSLGSGLISVLAGVSEQFF. The rearrangement uses TRBV12-3 or TRBV12-4 and TRBJ2-1, with TRBD2 matching over 10 bases. J was trimmed by 9 bases and V by 1 base; bases with no gene match: 24. This CDR3 region has 21 residues.

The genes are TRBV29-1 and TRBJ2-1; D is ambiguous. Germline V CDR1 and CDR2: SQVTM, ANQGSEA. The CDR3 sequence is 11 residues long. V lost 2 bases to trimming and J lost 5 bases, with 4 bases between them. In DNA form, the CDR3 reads TGCAGCGTTGAACTCAACAATGAGCAGTTCTTC. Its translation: CSVELNNEQFF.